This entry lists 10 T cell receptor beta chains sequenced from one sample in a study of blood T cells in healthy people across ages (dated by TCRdb to 2015 to 2017). The library was obtained by 5' RACE. The sequencer was an Illumina HiSeq 2500. A second PCR of roughly 7 to 11 cycles was performed with a sample-barcoded 5' primer and a J-beta primer mix. TCRdb reran the public reads through fastp at Q25 and MiXCR, keeping productive beta chains. Every distinct CDR3 protein forms one entry, paired with its most common genes and DNA. Across this sample there are approximately 790,000 distinct CDR3 sequences, with less than 80% seen only once. The ten largest clones add up to about a quarter of the sample. The sample consisted of blood. These receptors all come from a man aged 25 to 45 in good health.

The rearrangement links TRBV7-9 to TRBJ2-1; the match to TRBD2 covers 9 bases. In germline, CDR1 is SEHNR, CDR2 FQNEAQ (reference sequence). V dropped 2 bases and J dropped 4; count of bases not matched to a gene: 12. This CDR3 contains 18 residues. The CDR3 loop is CASSLTFWRGGSYNEQFF. The CDR3 bases are TGTGCCAGCAGCTTAACCTTCTGGCGGGGGGGTTCTTACAATGAGCAGTTCTTC.

The chain has TRBV20-1 and TRBJ2-5; D gene unclear. The CDR3 length is 13 residues. Trimming pared 1 base from V and 1 base from J, leaving 7 bases between. CDR1 and CDR2 from the germline V gene are DFQATT and SNEGSKA (reference sequence). The CDR3 region has the DNA TGCAGTGCTAGAGGGACCCCCCAAGAGACCCAGTACTTC. Translating it yields CSARGTPQETQYF.

J is TRBJ2-7 and V is TRBV3-1; 8 nucleotides align to TRBD2. The V and J ends lost 4 bases and 0 bases, in that order; junction bases with no gene match: 8. Germline assignment: CDR1 LGHDT and CDR2 YNNKEL (reference sequence). This CDR3 has 16 amino acids. The CDR3 nucleotides are TGTGCCAGCAGCCCCGTGGGTAGCGGGGACTCCTACGAGCAGTACTTC. Amino acids: CASSPVGSGDSYEQYF.

This chain links TRBV28 with TRBJ2-7; 7 bases are shared with TRBD2. Per the germline V gene, CDR1 is MDHEN and CDR2 is SYDVKM. This CDR3 region has 17 residues. V shed 3 bases, J shed 0 bases, and the junction held 11 bases outside the gene matches. CDR3 nucleotide sequence: TGTGCCAGCAGTTTTGGGACGAGCGGGGCCCGCTCCTACGAGCAGTACTTC. Translated, it gives CASSFGTSGARSYEQYF.

The V gene is TRBV11-2, the J gene TRBJ2-5; the match to TRBD1 covers 10 bases. The J call may be in error: the DNA end matches TRBJ2-7 better. CDR3 length: 17 amino acids. The germline gives CDR1 SGHAT, CDR2 FQNNGV. CDR3 amino acids: CASSLDPGTGAFYEQYF. For the CDR3, the DNA is TGTGCCAGCAGCTTAGATCCCGGGACAGGGGCATTCTACGAGCAGTACTTC.

The chain carries TRBV6-1 and TRBJ2-1; 10 bases line up with TRBD2. CDR3 size: 17 residues. Unmatched junction bases numbered 15, after V lost 5 bases and J lost 8 bases. The V gene's germline CDR1 is MNHNS and CDR2 SASEGT. As DNA, the CDR3 is TGTGCCAGCAGTAGGGGCGAGGCTAGCGGGGGAGGCGATGAGCAGTTCTTC. As protein: CASSRGEASGGGDEQFF.

The J gene is TRBJ1-2, the V gene TRBV7-9, with TRBD1 matching over 8 bases. Unmatched junction bases numbered 11, after V lost 5 bases and J lost 0 bases. Germline V gene sequence: CDR1 SEHNR, CDR2 FQNEAQ (reference sequence). The CDR3 consists of 17 residues. The CDR3 coding sequence is TGTGCCAGCAGCCACCTGGGGACAGGCCAAGCTAACTATGGCTACACCTTC. Its translation is CASSHLGTGQANYGYTF.

The rearrangement links TRBV29-1 to TRBJ2-1; 7 positions agree with TRBD1. Germline trimming cut 6 bases from V and 2 bases from J; bases unmatched to any gene: 7. The V gene's germline CDR1 is SQVTM and CDR2 ANQGSEA. The CDR3 has 14 residues. CDR3 sequence reads: CSVYPGQTYNEQFF. CDR3 bases: TGCAGCGTGTATCCGGGACAGACCTACAATGAGCAGTTCTTC.

This chain connects TRBV7-2 to TRBJ2-4; D is ambiguous. The CDR3 contains 14 residues. Germline values: CDR1 SGHTA, CDR2 FQGNSA. The V end was cut by 7 bases, the J end by 5 bases, with 15 bases between. DNA of the CDR3: TGTGCCAGCACCCAAAGCTACAACCAAAACATTCAGTACTTC. Protein sequence: CASTQSYNQNIQYF.

The chain carries TRBV7-9 and TRBJ1-2, with unresolved D. The germline V and J ends were trimmed by 5 bases and 8 bases, with 12 bases remaining between them. The CDR3 has 12 residues. Germline CDR1 is SEHNR and CDR2 is FQNEAQ (reference sequence). CDR3 region: CASSPADLGYTF. In DNA, the CDR3 is TGTGCCAGCAGCCCGGCTGACCTAGGCTACACCTTC.